One and the same sample provided the 21 T cell receptor beta chains below, sequenced in a study of T cell responses to AZD1222 COVID-19 vaccine. Clones were sequenced by immunoSEQ multiplex PCR, and TCRdb holds only the in-frame ones, with some missing. The data show tens of thousands of clones, roughly 90% seen once. Source: peripheral blood, taken on day 0 of AZD1222 vaccination. The receptors originated from an adult in good health.

This clone was counted only a few times. The V and J genes are TRBV5-1 and TRBJ2-3, with D tentatively TRBD1 (6 bases). Germline V gene lookup returns CDR1 SGHRS and CDR2 YFSETQ. The CDR3 length is 14 residues. The germline V and J ends were trimmed by 0 bases and 2 bases, with 7 bases remaining between them. The CDR3 DNA sequence: TGCGCCAGCAGCTTGGGACAGGTCACAGATACGCAGTATTTT. Protein product: CASSLGQVTDTQYF.

V gene TRBV6-5 combines with J gene TRBJ2-7, with TRBD1 matching over 7 bases. V was clipped by 3 bases and J by 3 bases; unmatched bases: 11. Germline-derived CDR1 and CDR2 are MNHEY and SVGAGI. The CDR3 runs to 16 residues. The CDR3 spells CASSYKWDRAFYEQYF. In DNA, the CDR3 is TGTGCCAGCAGTTATAAGTGGGACAGAGCTTTCTACGAGCAGTACTTC.

The rearrangement joins TRBV2 to TRBJ2-1; D might be TRBD1 (5 bases). Germline CDR1 SNHLY, CDR2 FYNNEI. The CDR3 consists of 13 residues. The germline V and J ends were trimmed by 2 bases and 8 bases, with 10 bases remaining between them. CDR3: CASSETGFDEQFF. DNA of the CDR3: TGTGCCAGCAGTGAAACAGGCTTCGATGAGCAGTTCTTC.

V and J are TRBV24-1 and TRBJ2-2, with a weak D call TRBD2 (5 bases). Trimming took off 5 bases at V and 0 bases at J, with 6 bases between the two ends. The V gene's germline CDR1 is KGHDR and CDR2 SFDVKD. The CDR3 totals 14 residues. DNA for the CDR3: TGTGCCACCAGTGCCGGGGCGAACACCGGGGAGCTGTTTTTT. Protein product: CATSAGANTGELFF.

The chain employs TRBV19 and TRBJ1-4, with 9 bases matching TRBD1. V was clipped by 4 bases and J by 6 bases; unmatched bases: 3. This CDR3 spans 14 amino acids. The V gene's germline CDR1 is LNHDA and CDR2 SQIVND (reference sequence). The CDR3 nucleotides are TGTGCCAGTAGTACCGGGACAGGGCATGAAAAACTGTTTTTT. Translated: CASSTGTGHEKLFF.

The chain recombines TRBV5-8 with TRBJ1-2; no clear D. The CDR3 has 10 amino acids. V was shortened by 4 bases and J by 6 bases, with 4 bases between the two germline ends. CDR1 and CDR2 (germline): SGHTS, YDEGEE. The CDR3: CASSQHGYTF. CDR3 DNA: TGTGCCAGCAGCCAGCATGGCTACACCTTC.

The chain employs TRBV2 and TRBJ2-7; 9 nucleotides line up with TRBD1. CDR3 length equals 12 residues. With V trimmed by 6 bases and J by 5 bases, 2 bases remained unmatched. The germline gives CDR1 SNHLY, CDR2 FYNNEI. Here the CDR3 DNA reads TGTGCCAGCAGACAGGGGGCAAACGAGCAGTACTTC. This translates into CASRQGANEQYF.

The rearrangement links TRBV9 to TRBJ2-1; the D gene is possibly TRBD1 (6 bases). The CDR3 contains 18 residues. Trimming took off 4 bases at V and 1 base at J, with 21 bases between the two ends. Germline V gene lookup returns CDR1 SGDLS and CDR2 YYNGEE. This CDR3 reads CASSPNEQGKGSYNEQFF. The CDR3 bases are TGTGCCAGCAGCCCCAACGAACAGGGAAAGGGGTCCTACAATGAGCAGTTCTTC.

The chain is built from TRBV9 and TRBJ2-3; D call uncertain. This CDR3 is built from 14 residues. V was pared by 0 bases and J by 2 bases, with 7 bases between. In germline, CDR1 is SGDLS, CDR2 YYNGEE. For the CDR3, the DNA is TGTGCCAGCAGCGTAGTGGCTTACACAGATACGCAGTATTTT. Its protein product is CASSVVAYTDTQYF.

This chain connects TRBV5-1 to TRBJ2-7, with 8 nucleotides matching TRBD1. Germline CDR1 is SGHRS and CDR2 is YFSETQ. There are 14 residues in the CDR3. Trimming at V came to 4 bases and at J to 0 bases, leaving 3 bases not matched to a gene. The CDR3 here is CASSKGQVSYEQYF. The CDR3 bases are TGCGCCAGCAGCAAGGGACAGGTCTCCTACGAGCAGTACTTC. The full variable domain, its missing parts supplied by reference TRBV5-1 and TRBJ2-7, is KAGVTQTPRYLIKTRGQQVTLSCSPISGHRSVSWYQQTPGQGLQFLFEYFSETQRNKGNFPGRFSGRQFSNSRSEMNVSTLELGDSALYLCASSKGQVSYEQYFGPGTRLTVT.

This chain links TRBV11-2 with TRBJ2-5; no firm D call. In germline, CDR1 is SGHAT, CDR2 FQNNGV. V was pared by 0 bases and J by 0 bases, with 11 bases between. The CDR3 length is 16 residues. CDR3 amino acids: CASSLDLRRYQETQYF. In DNA form, the CDR3 reads TGTGCCAGCAGCTTAGATCTCCGACGGTACCAAGAGACCCAGTACTTC.

The rearrangement joins TRBV19 to TRBJ1-2, with a weak D call TRBD1 (6 bases). The length of the CDR3 is 13 residues. Germline lookup yields CDR1 LNHDA and CDR2 SQIVND (reference sequence). Trimming took off 4 bases at V and 8 bases at J, with 14 bases between the two ends. The CDR3 region has the DNA TGTGCCAGTAGTACCCGACAGGAGCCGGGCTACACCTTC. The encoded protein is CASSTRQEPGYTF.

The V gene is TRBV11-2, the J gene TRBJ2-2; D is ambiguous. In germline, CDR1 is SGHAT, CDR2 FQNNGV. Trimming took off 5 bases at V and 10 bases at J, with 20 bases between the two ends. The CDR3 extends over 15 amino acids. CDR3 protein: CASSPQASGEKELFF. Written as DNA, the CDR3 is TGTGCCAGCAGCCCCCAGGCTAGTGGTGAGAAGGAGCTGTTTTTT.

The rearrangement uses TRBV12-3 or TRBV12-4 and TRBJ1-4, with D tentatively TRBD1 (5 bases). Between the trimmed V and J ends, which lost 9 bases and 8 bases, there was a span of 10 bases. CDR3 length equals 11 residues. The CDR3 sequence is CASLGGEKLFF. CDR3 nucleotides: TGTGCCAGTCTTGGGGGGGAAAAACTGTTTTTT.

This clone showed up just once. The chain links TRBV2 to TRBJ1-2; unclear D gene. V lost 7 bases to trimming and J lost 3 bases, with 12 bases between them. The germline gives CDR1 SNHLY, CDR2 FYNNEI. The CDR3 consists of 13 residues. CDR3 coding DNA: TGTGCCAGCAACGGTTTGTCCCACTATGGCTACACCTTC. Amino acid sequence: CASNGLSHYGYTF.

This chain connects TRBV30 to TRBJ1-2; possible D gene TRBD1, 6 bases. Germline-derived CDR1 and CDR2 are GTSNPN and SVGIG (reference sequence). The V end was cut by 4 bases, the J end by 4 bases, with 13 bases between. The CDR3 extends over 13 amino acids. The CDR3 sequence is CAWIKTGTYGYTF. The CDR3 region has the DNA TGTGCCTGGATTAAGACAGGTACCTATGGCTACACCTTC.

The chain joins TRBV2 to TRBJ1-2; D gene uncertain. There are 14 residues in the CDR3. Germline CDR1 is SNHLY and CDR2 is FYNNEI. V dropped 5 bases and J dropped 7 bases, with 17 bases sitting between them. The CDR3 protein is CASSSIRTTLGYTF. The CDR3 region has the DNA TGTGCCAGCAGTAGCATCCGGACGACCCTTGGCTACACCTTC. The full variable domain, its missing parts supplied by reference TRBV2 and TRBJ1-2, is EPEVTQTPSHQVTQMGQEVILRCVPISNHLYFYWYRQILGQKVEFLVSFYNNEISEKSEIFDDQFSVERPDGSNFTLKIRSTKLEDSAMYFCASSSIRTTLGYTFGSGTRLTVV.

The V and J genes are TRBV19 and TRBJ1-2, with D maybe TRBD1 (5 bases). V was pared by 4 bases and J by 0 bases, with 12 bases between. Germline assignment: CDR1 LNHDA and CDR2 SQIVND (reference sequence). The CDR3 extends over 15 amino acids. In DNA form, the CDR3 reads TGTGCCAGTAGTAACCGGGACCCAGCTAACTATGGCTACACCTTC. It specifies CASSNRDPANYGYTF.

V gene TRBV4-2 combines with J gene TRBJ1-4; no firm D call. The V end lost 3 bases, the J end lost 10 bases, and 9 bases lay between the germline ends. Per the germline V gene, CDR1 is LGHNA and CDR2 is YNFKEQ. This CDR3 contains 12 residues. The CDR3 loop reads CASSQGRRKLFF. For the CDR3, the DNA is TGTGCCAGCAGCCAGGGCAGAAGAAAACTGTTTTTT.

The chain combines TRBV7-9 with TRBJ1-1; 8 positions agree with TRBD1. The CDR3 totals 13 residues. V lost 5 bases, J lost 3 bases, and 2 bases stayed unmatched. From germline, CDR1 is SEHNR and CDR2 FQNEAQ (reference sequence). The CDR3 DNA reads as TGTGCCAGCAGCCAGACAGGGGACACTGAAGCTTTCTTT. It is translated as CASSQTGDTEAFF.

The DNA for the CDR3 is TGTGTAGAGCTGAGCTCCTACAATGAGCAGTTCTTC. It yields the protein CVELSSYNEQFF. The chain employs TRBV7-9 and TRBJ2-1; D unclear. The germline V gene encodes CDR1 SEHNR and CDR2 FQNEAQ (reference sequence). The CDR3 has 12 residues.